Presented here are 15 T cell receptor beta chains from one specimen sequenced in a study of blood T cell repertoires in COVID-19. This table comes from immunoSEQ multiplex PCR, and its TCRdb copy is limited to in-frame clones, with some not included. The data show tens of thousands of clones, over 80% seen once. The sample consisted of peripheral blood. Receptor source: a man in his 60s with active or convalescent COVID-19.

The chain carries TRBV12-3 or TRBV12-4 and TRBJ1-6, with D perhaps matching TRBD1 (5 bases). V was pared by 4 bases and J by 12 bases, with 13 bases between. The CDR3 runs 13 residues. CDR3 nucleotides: TGTGCCAGCAGTTCAGGGCCGCGCGTACCCCTCCACTTT. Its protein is CASSSGPRVPLHF.

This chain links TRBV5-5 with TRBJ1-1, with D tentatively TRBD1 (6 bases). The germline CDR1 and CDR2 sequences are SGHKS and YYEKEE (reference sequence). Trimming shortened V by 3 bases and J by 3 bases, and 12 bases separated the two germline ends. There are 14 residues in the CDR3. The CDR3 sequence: CASSSQGDDTEAFF. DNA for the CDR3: TGTGCCAGCAGCTCACAGGGAGATGACACTGAAGCTTTCTTT.

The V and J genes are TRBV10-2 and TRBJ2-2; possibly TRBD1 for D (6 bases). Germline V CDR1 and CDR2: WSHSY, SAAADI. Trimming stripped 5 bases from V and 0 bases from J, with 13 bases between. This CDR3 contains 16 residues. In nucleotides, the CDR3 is TGCGCCAGCAGTTACTCACAGGGTTCGAACACCGGGGAGCTGTTTTTT. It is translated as CASSYSQGSNTGELFF.

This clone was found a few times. CDR3 amino acids: CASSARTGDTYEQYF. The CDR3 coding sequence is TGTGCCAGCAGCGCCAGGACAGGGGATACCTACGAGCAGTACTTC. The chain uses TRBV7-9 and TRBJ2-7, with 9 bases identical to TRBD1. The CDR3 is made up of 15 amino acids. V lost 5 bases, J lost 2 bases, and 7 bases stayed unmatched. Germline CDR1 reads SEHNR; CDR2 reads FQNEAQ (reference sequence).

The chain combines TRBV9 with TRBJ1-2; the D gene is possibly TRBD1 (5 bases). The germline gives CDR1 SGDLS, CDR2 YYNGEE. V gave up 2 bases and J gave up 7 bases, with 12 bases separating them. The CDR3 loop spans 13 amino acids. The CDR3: CASSVREGAGYTF. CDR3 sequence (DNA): TGTGCCAGCAGCGTCAGGGAAGGAGCTGGCTACACCTTC. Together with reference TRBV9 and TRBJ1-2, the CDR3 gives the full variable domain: DSGVTQTPKHLITATGQRVTLRCSPRSGDLSVYWYQQSLDQGLQFLIQYYNGEERAKGNILERFSAQQFPDLHSELNLSSLELGDSALYFCASSVREGAGYTFGSGTRLTVV.

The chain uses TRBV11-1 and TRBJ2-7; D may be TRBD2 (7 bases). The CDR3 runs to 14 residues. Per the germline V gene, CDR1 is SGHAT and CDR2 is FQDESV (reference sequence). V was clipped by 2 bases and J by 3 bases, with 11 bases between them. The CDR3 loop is CASSLRGGLYEQYF. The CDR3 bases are TGTGCCAGCAGCTTAAGGGGGGGCCTCTACGAGCAGTACTTC.

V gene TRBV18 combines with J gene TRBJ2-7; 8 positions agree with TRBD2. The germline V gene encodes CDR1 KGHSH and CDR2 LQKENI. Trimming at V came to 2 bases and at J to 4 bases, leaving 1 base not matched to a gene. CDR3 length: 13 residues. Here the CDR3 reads CASSPKRGYEQYF. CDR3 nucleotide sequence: TGTGCCAGCTCACCAAAGCGGGGGTACGAGCAGTACTTC.

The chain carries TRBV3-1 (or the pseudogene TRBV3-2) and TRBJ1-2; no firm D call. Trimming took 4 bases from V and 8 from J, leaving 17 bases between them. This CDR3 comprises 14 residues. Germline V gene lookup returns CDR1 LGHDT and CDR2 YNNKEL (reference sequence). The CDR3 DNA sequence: TGTGCCAGCAGCCGGGAGGAAAGAGGGCTCGGCTACACCTTC. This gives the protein CASSREERGLGYTF.

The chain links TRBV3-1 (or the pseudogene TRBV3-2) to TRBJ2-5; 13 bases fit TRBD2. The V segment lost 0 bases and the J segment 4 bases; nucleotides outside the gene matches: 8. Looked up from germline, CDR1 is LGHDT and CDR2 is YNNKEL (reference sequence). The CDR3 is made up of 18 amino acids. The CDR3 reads CASSQESLAGGGRETQYF. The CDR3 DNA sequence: TGTGCCAGCAGCCAAGAGTCACTAGCGGGGGGGGGTAGAGAGACCCAGTACTTC.

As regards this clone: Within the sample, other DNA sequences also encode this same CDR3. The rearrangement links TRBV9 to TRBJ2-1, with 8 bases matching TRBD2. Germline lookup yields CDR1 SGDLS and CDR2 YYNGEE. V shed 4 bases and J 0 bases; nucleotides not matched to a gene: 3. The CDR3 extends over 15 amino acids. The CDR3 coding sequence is TGTGCCAGCAGCATAACTAGCGGCTCCTACAATGAGCAGTTCTTC. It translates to CASSITSGSYNEQFF.

The DNA of the CDR3 is TGTGCCGCTTCAGGGGACGAACATTTCCCGACTGAAGCTTTCTTT. Its protein is CAASGDEHFPTEAFF. The chain joins TRBV10-3 to TRBJ1-1; D perhaps matches TRBD1 (6 bases). The germline V gene encodes CDR1 ENHRY and CDR2 SYGVKD. V shed 11 bases and J shed 5 bases, with 24 bases lying between them. The CDR3 length is 15 residues.

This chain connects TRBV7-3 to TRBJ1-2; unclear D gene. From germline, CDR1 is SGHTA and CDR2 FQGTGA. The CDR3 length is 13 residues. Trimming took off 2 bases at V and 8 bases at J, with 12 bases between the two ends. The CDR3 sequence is CASSLAGLRGYTF. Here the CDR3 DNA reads TGTGCCAGCAGCTTAGCAGGTTTAAGGGGCTACACCTTC.

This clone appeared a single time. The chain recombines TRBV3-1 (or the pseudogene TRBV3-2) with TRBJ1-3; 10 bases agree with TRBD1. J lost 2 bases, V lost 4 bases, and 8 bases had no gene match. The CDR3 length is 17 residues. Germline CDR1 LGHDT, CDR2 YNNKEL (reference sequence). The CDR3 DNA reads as TGTGCCAGCAGCCCCCGGGACAGGGGAGTAACTGGAAACACCATATATTTT. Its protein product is CASSPRDRGVTGNTIYF.

The CDR3 region is CASSLGLRRATPQHF. The DNA for the CDR3 is TGTGCCAGCAGCTTGGGGTTGAGGCGGGCTACGCCCCAGCATTTT. This chain joins TRBV5-8 and TRBJ1-5; no reliable D call. The length of the CDR3 is 15 residues. Germline V gene lookup returns CDR1 SGHTS and CDR2 YDEGEE. Trimming removed 0 bases at V and 9 bases at J, with 16 bases between.

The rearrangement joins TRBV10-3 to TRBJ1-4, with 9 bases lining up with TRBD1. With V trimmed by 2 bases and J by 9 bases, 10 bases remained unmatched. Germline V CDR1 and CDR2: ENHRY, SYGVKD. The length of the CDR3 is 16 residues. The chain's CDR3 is CAISEEQGASGKKLFF. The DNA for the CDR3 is TGTGCCATCAGTGAGGAACAGGGGGCTTCGGGGAAAAAACTGTTTTTT.